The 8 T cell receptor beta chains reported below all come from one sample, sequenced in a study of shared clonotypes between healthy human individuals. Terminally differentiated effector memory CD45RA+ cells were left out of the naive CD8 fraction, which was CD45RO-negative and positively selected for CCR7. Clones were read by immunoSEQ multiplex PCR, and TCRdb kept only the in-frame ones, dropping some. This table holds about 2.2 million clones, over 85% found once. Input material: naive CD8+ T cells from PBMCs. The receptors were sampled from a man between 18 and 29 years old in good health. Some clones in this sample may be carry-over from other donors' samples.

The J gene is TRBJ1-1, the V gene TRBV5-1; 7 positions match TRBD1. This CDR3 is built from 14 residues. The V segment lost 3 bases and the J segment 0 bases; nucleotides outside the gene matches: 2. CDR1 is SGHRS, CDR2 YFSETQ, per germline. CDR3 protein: CASSSRGVNTEAFF. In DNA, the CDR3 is TGCGCCAGCAGCTCCAGGGGGGTGAACACTGAAGCTTTCTTT.

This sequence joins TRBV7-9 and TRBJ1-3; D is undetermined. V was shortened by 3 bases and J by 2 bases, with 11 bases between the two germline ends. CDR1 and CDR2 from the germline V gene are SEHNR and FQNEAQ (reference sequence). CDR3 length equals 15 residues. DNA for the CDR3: TGTGCCAGCAGCTTTAGGGCAGAGGCTGGAAACACCATATATTTT. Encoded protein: CASSFRAEAGNTIYF. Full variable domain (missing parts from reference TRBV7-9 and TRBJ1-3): DTGVSQNPRHKITKRGQNVTFRCDPISEHNRLYWYRQTLGQGPEFLTYFQNEAQLEKSRLLSDRFSAERPKGSFSTLEIQRTEQGDSAMYLCASSFRAEAGNTIYFGEGSWLTVV.

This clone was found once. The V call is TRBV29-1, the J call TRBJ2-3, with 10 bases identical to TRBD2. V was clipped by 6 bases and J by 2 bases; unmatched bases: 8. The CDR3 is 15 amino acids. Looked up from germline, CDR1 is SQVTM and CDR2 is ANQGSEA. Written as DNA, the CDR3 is TGCAGCGTCCGAAGGACTAGCGGAAACACAGATACGCAGTATTTT. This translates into CSVRRTSGNTDTQYF.

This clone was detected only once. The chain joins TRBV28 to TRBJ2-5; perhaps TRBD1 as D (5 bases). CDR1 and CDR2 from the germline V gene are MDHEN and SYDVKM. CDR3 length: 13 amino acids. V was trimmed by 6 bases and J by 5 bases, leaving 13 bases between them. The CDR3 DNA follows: TGTGCCAGCAGCCTCAGGGTATACGAGACCCAGTACTTC. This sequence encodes CASSLRVYETQYF. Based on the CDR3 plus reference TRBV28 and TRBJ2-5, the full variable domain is DVKVTQSSRYLVKRTGEKVFLECVQDMDHENMFWYRQDPGLGLRLIYFSYDVKMKEKGDIPEGYSVSREKKERFSLILESASTNQTSMYLCASSLRVYETQYFGPGTRLLVL.

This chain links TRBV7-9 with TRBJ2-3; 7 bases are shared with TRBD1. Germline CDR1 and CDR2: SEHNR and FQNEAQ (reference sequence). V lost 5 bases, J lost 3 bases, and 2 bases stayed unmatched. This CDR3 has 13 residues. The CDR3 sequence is CASSQQGTDTQYF. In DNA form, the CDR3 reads TGTGCCAGCAGCCAACAGGGGACAGATACGCAGTATTTT.

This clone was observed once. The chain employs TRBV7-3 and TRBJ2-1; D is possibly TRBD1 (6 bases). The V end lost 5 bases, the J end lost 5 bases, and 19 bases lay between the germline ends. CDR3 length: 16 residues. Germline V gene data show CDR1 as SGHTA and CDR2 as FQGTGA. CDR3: CASSVIGGTRDNEQFF. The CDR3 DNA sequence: TGTGCCAGCAGCGTAATAGGGGGAACTAGGGACAATGAGCAGTTCTTC. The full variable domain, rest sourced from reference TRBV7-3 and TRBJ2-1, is GAGVSQTPSNKVTEKGKYVELRCDPISGHTALYWYRQSLGQGPEFLIYFQGTGAADDSGLPNDRFFAVRPEGSVSTLKIQRTERGDSAVYLCASSVIGGTRDNEQFFGPGTRLTVL.

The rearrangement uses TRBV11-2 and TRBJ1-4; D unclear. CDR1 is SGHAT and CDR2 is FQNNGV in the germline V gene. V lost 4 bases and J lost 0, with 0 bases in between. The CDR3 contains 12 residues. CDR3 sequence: CASSSTNEKLFF. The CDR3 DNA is TGTGCCAGCAGCTCAACTAATGAAAAACTGTTTTTT.

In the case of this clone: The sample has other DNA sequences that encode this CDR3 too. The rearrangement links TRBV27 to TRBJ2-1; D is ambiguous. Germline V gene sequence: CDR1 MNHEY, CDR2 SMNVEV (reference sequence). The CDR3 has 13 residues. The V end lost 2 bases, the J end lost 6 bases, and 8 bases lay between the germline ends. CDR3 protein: CASSLLAGNEQFF. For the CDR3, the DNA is TGTGCCAGCAGTTTACTCGCTGGCAATGAGCAGTTCTTC.